This entry lists 13 T cell receptor beta chains sequenced from one sample in a study of regulatory T cells. No cognate antigen is known for these TCRs. Study observations and caveats: In CD3G-deficient patients, conventional CD4+ T cells were enriched for hydrophobic CDR3 residues at positions 6 and 7.

Primers: 52 TRBV forward and 13 TRBJ reverse. Sequencing used immunoSEQ multiplex PCR; TCRdb keeps in-frame clones, though not all of them. The table records almost 30,000 clones, 85% to 95% of them present only once. The sample consisted of conventional CD4+ T cells sorted from blood. The receptors derive from a person between 18 and 30 years old with CD3G deficiency.

This chain joins TRBV20-1 and TRBJ2-3, with D uncertain. In germline, CDR1 is DFQATT, CDR2 SNEGSKA (reference sequence). V was pared by 6 bases and J by 5 bases, with 6 bases between. The CDR3 is 10 residues long. CDR3 region: CSALVDTQYF. As DNA, the CDR3 is TGCAGTGCCCTTGTAGATACGCAGTATTTT.

This rearrangement joins TRBV28 to TRBJ2-2; D may be TRBD2 (6 bases). The length of the CDR3 is 15 residues. Germline V gives CDR1 MDHEN, CDR2 SYDVKM. Trimming removed 5 bases from V and 4 bases from J, with 14 bases in between. CDR3 DNA sequence: TGTGCCAGCAGTAAGGGGACTTTTCTCACCGGGGAGCTGTTTTTT. It yields the protein CASSKGTFLTGELFF.

The chain combines TRBV28 with TRBJ1-2, with a tentative D call TRBD1 (5 bases). Germline CDR1 and CDR2: MDHEN and SYDVKM. The CDR3 totals 15 residues. V lost 6 bases and J 8 bases, leaving 22 bases between the germline ends. The CDR3: CASRAGGTPRWGYTF. CDR3 coding DNA: TGTGCCAGCAGGGCGGGCGGGACTCCGCGGTGGGGCTACACCTTC.

The genes are TRBV7-2 and TRBJ1-4; D not resolved. V was pared by 1 base and J by 10 bases, with 7 bases between. This CDR3 region has 12 residues. CDR1 and CDR2 (germline): SGHTA, FQGNSA. The CDR3: CASSLGWGKLFF. The CDR3 coding sequence is TGTGCCAGCAGCTTAGGCTGGGGAAAACTGTTTTTT.

As DNA, the CDR3 is TGTGCCAGCAGTCCCTATGGGGGACAGGGTCGGAAGACCCAGTACTTC. Translating it yields CASSPYGGQGRKTQYF. This chain joins TRBV27 and TRBJ2-5, with 9 bases identical to TRBD1. The germline gives CDR1 MNHEY, CDR2 SMNVEV (reference sequence). There are 16 residues in the CDR3. Trimming took 5 bases from V and 6 from J; bases not matched to a gene: 13.

The genes are TRBV30 and TRBJ2-2, with TRBD2 matching 10 bases. The V gene end was trimmed by 2 bases and the J gene end by 4 bases; junction bases not matched to a gene: 7. The CDR3 totals 16 residues. Germline V gene data show CDR1 as GTSNPN and CDR2 as SVGIG (reference sequence). CDR3 sequence (DNA): TGTGCCTGGAGTCCACTAGCGGGACTGAGCACCGGGGAGCTGTTTTTT. It codes for CAWSPLAGLSTGELFF.

V gene TRBV7-2 combines with J gene TRBJ1-2; D unresolved. Germline CDR1 and CDR2: SGHTA and FQGNSA. The CDR3 is made up of 15 amino acids. Trimming removed 4 bases from V and 8 bases from J, with 20 bases in between. In nucleotides, the CDR3 is TGTGCCAGCAGCTCCCCGGGGATCCTCAACTGGGGCTACACCTTC. Its protein is CASSSPGILNWGYTF.

V is TRBV5-1 and J is TRBJ2-7; D is perhaps TRBD1 (6 bases). Germline V gene data show CDR1 as SGHRS and CDR2 as YFSETQ. Trimming took 0 bases from V and 0 from J, leaving 10 bases between them. The CDR3 loop spans 15 amino acids. The DNA for the CDR3 is TGCGCCAGCAGCTTGGAGGGGGTCAGCTCCTACGAGCAGTACTTC. It translates to CASSLEGVSSYEQYF. Variable domain in full (rest from reference TRBV5-1 and TRBJ2-7): KAGVTQTPRYLIKTRGQQVTLSCSPISGHRSVSWYQQTPGQGLQFLFEYFSETQRNKGNFPGRFSGRQFSNSRSEMNVSTLELGDSALYLCASSLEGVSSYEQYFGPGTRLTVT.

The V call is TRBV11-2, the J call TRBJ2-4; D not certain. Germline-derived CDR1 and CDR2 are SGHAT and FQNNGV. CDR3 length equals 13 residues. Deletions cut 0 bases from V and 4 bases from J, with 4 bases between. CDR3 loop: CASSLDRKNIQYF. As DNA, the CDR3 is TGTGCCAGCAGCTTAGACAGGAAAAACATTCAGTACTTC.

V is TRBV5-1 and J is TRBJ2-3, with TRBD1 matching over 10 bases. The CDR3 consists of 15 residues. Trimming removed 4 bases from V and 0 bases from J; junction bases left unmatched: 2. The germline V gene has CDR1 SGHRS and CDR2 YFSETQ. CDR3 nucleotide sequence: TGCGCCAGCAGCGGGGGACAGGGGAGCACAGATACGCAGTATTTT. It yields the protein CASSGGQGSTDTQYF.

The chain links TRBV21-1 to TRBJ2-7; the D call TRBD2 from the table was never checked on the DNA. TRBV21-1 represents a pseudogene. The CDR3 loop spans 15 amino acids. CDR3 sequence reads: CASSKRAGAPYEQYV. The CDR3 coding sequence is TGTGCCAGCAGCAAGAGGGCGGGAGCCCCCTACGAGCAGTACGTC.

In this sample, this clone turned up once. J is TRBJ2-7 and V is TRBV28; D is ambiguous. Germline V gene sequence: CDR1 MDHEN, CDR2 SYDVKM. The CDR3 runs to 14 residues. V lost 3 bases and J lost 0, with 9 bases in between. The CDR3 nucleotides read TGTGCCAGCAGTTTTGCAGGCATCTCCTACGAGCAGTACTTC. It translates to CASSFAGISYEQYF. The whole variable domain, filled in from reference TRBV28 and TRBJ2-7, reads DVKVTQSSRYLVKRTGEKVFLECVQDMDHENMFWYRQDPGLGLRLIYFSYDVKMKEKGDIPEGYSVSREKKERFSLILESASTNQTSMYLCASSFAGISYEQYFGPGTRLTVT.

The chain has TRBV27 and TRBJ2-5; D unresolved. CDR3 length equals 14 residues. Trimming pared 3 bases from V and 9 bases from J, leaving 17 bases between. CDR1 and CDR2 from the germline V gene are MNHEY and SMNVEV (reference sequence). The DNA for the CDR3 is TGTGCCAGCAGTTTCACGACCCTATTCTCCGCCCAGTACTTC. This translates into CASSFTTLFSAQYF.